The 13 T cell receptor beta chains reported below all come from one sample, sequenced in a study of T cells after yellow fever vaccination. MiXCR was run by TCRdb on the 5' RACE reads, yielding one entry per CDR3 protein. The sample includes roughly 340,000 distinct CDR3 sequences, approximately 4.2% of them seen just once. This material consisted of PBMCs, taken 5 days after the yellow fever booster vaccination. These receptors were obtained from a man aged 18 to 30 who received the YFV17D yellow fever vaccine.

This clonotype was counted ten times or more. The chain is built from TRBV2 and TRBJ2-3; D gene uncertain. The germline gives CDR1 SNHLY, CDR2 FYNNEI. Trimming removed 4 bases from V and 2 bases from J, with 7 bases in between. This CDR3 is 13 amino acids long. CDR3 sequence: CASSVPTTDTQYF. The CDR3, as DNA: TGTGCCAGCAGTGTACCTACCACAGATACGCAGTATTTT.

This clonotype was detected a few times. This sequence joins TRBV19 and TRBJ2-1; either TRBD1 or TRBD2 may supply D (5 bases each). The germline V gene has CDR1 LNHDA and CDR2 SQIVND (reference sequence). The CDR3 is 15 amino acids. Trimming took 4 bases from V and 7 from J, leaving 17 bases between them. CDR3 DNA sequence: TGTGCCAGTAGTACACATGGTCGGGGCCTGAATGAGCAGTTCTTC. Translated: CASSTHGRGLNEQFF.

The V gene is TRBV18, the J gene TRBJ1-1, with 9 nucleotides matching TRBD1. This CDR3 has 16 amino acids. V lost 3 bases and J lost 4; bases outside the gene matches: 9. CDR1 KGHSH and CDR2 LQKENI come from the germline V gene. The CDR3 bases are TGTGCCAGCTCACCCGGACAGGGGTGGGTAGGCACTGAAGCTTTCTTT. Its protein product is CASSPGQGWVGTEAFF.

This clonotype came up many times. The gene calls are TRBV7-3 and TRBJ1-6, with D tentatively TRBD1 (6 bases). Trimming left V 3 bases short and J 7 bases short, with 10 bases between. The CDR3 length is 14 residues. Germline V lookup: CDR1 SGHTA, CDR2 FQGTGA. DNA for the CDR3: TGTGCCAGCAGCTTTGGCAGGGGAAATTCACCCCTCCACTTT. Protein: CASSFGRGNSPLHF.

The chain couples TRBV5-1 to TRBJ2-2; a possible D gene is TRBD2 (5 bases). Trimming pared 2 bases from V and 7 bases from J, leaving 9 bases between. The CDR3 length is 13 residues. Germline V lookup: CDR1 SGHRS, CDR2 YFSETQ. The CDR3 DNA follows: TGCGCCAGCAGCTTCGTTCGGGGCGGGGAGCTGTTTTTT. Translation gives CASSFVRGGELFF.

This clonotype was recorded a few times. The V call is TRBV3-1, the J call TRBJ2-1; D is possibly TRBD2 (6 bases). Germline V gene lookup returns CDR1 LGHDT and CDR2 YNNKEL (reference sequence). The V end lost 0 bases, the J end lost 9 bases, and 15 bases lay between the germline ends. The CDR3 is 15 amino acids. DNA for the CDR3: TGTGCCAGCAGCCAAGATACACTAGCAGTCGGTGAGCAGTTCTTC. Protein sequence: CASSQDTLAVGEQFF.

Ten or more counts support this clonotype. The V and J genes are TRBV12-5 and TRBJ1-5; D call uncertain. The CDR3 contains 12 residues. Per the germline V gene, CDR1 is LGHNT and CDR2 is FRNRAP. Trimming took 2 bases from V and 11 from J, leaving 10 bases between them. The CDR3 DNA reads as TGTGCTAGTGGTTTGACACATCGCGCCCAGCATTTT. It translates to CASGLTHRAQHF. Drawing the rest from reference TRBV12-5 and TRBJ1-5, the complete variable domain is DARVTQTPRHKVTEMGQEVTMRCQPILGHNTVFWYRQTMMQGLELLAYFRNRAPLDDSGMPKDRFSAEMPDATLATLKIQPSEPRDSAVYFCASGLTHRAQHFGDGTRLSIL.

This clonotype was seen a handful of times. In DNA, the CDR3 is TGTGCCAGCAGTGCATTGCCCAGGAATAAAGGCTACAATGAGCAGTTCTTC. Its translation: CASSALPRNKGYNEQFF. The V call is TRBV25-1, the J call TRBJ2-1; the D is unclear. The V and J ends lost 4 bases and 3 bases respectively, with 19 bases between them. The CDR3 contains 17 residues. The germline V gene encodes CDR1 MGHDK and CDR2 SYGVNS. Full variable domain (rest looked up from reference TRBV25-1 and TRBJ2-1): EADIYQTPRYLVIGTGKKITLECSQTMGHDKMYWYQQDPGMELHLIHYSYGVNSTEKGDLSSESTVSRIRTEHFPLTLESARPSHTSQYLCASSALPRNKGYNEQFFGPGTRLTVL.

This clonotype was observed many times. The V and J genes are TRBV20-1 and TRBJ2-7; perhaps D is TRBD1 or TRBD2 (5 bases each). Germline V lookup: CDR1 DFQATT, CDR2 SNEGSKA (reference sequence). V lost 3 bases, J lost 6 bases, and 18 bases lay in between. This CDR3 has 14 amino acids. The CDR3 nucleotides read TGCAGTGCTAGGGGGGACCTTGTCGGTGGCGAGCAGTACTTC. Translation gives CSARGDLVGGEQYF.

The chain uses TRBV7-2 and TRBJ1-5, with TRBD1 matching 10 bases. The ends lost 3 bases at V and 3 bases at J; junction bases unmatched: 5. This CDR3 contains 16 residues. Germline V gene data show CDR1 as SGHTA and CDR2 as FQGNSA. In DNA, the CDR3 is TGTGCCAGCAGCTTGACGGGACAGGGGTTCAATCAGCCCCAGCATTTT. Protein product: CASSLTGQGFNQPQHF. Complete variable domain (other parts from reference TRBV7-2 and TRBJ1-5): GAGVSQSPSNKVTEKGKDVELRCDPISGHTALYWYRQSLGQGLEFLIYFQGNSAPDKSGLPSDRFSAERTGGSVSTLTIQRTQQEDSAVYLCASSLTGQGFNQPQHFGDGTRLSIL.

This clonotype has ten or more counts. The chain employs TRBV28 and TRBJ2-5; tentative D call: TRBD1 (6 bases). CDR1 is MDHEN and CDR2 is SYDVKM in the germline V gene. The V gene lost 2 bases and the J gene lost 2 bases, with 15 bases spanning the gap. The CDR3 loop spans 16 amino acids. The CDR3 sequence: CASSLGSGTLQETQYF. The CDR3 DNA is TGTGCCAGCAGTTTAGGCTCCGGGACACTTCAAGAGACCCAGTACTTC.

This clonotype was seen only a few times. This chain joins TRBV6-2 or TRBV6-3 and TRBJ2-1; D may be TRBD1 (6 bases). V was trimmed by 6 bases and J by 7 bases, leaving 13 bases between them. The CDR3 has 13 residues. Looked up from germline, CDR1 is MNHEY and CDR2 is SVGEGT. CDR3 bases: TGTGCCAGCAGAAACAGGGTCGGTAATGAGCAGTTCTTC. It specifies CASRNRVGNEQFF.

The table lists this clonotype with many counts. The V gene is TRBV7-2, the J gene TRBJ2-1; possible D gene TRBD2, 6 bases. The CDR3 is 13 residues long. Trimming left V 5 bases short and J 6 bases short, with 11 bases between. Germline values: CDR1 SGHTA, CDR2 FQGNSA. The CDR3, as DNA: TGTGCCAGCAGCCCGACTAGGTTCAATGAGCAGTTCTTC. Encoded protein: CASSPTRFNEQFF.